This T cell receptor beta chain was documented in a study of cytomegalovirus exposure and HLA in healthy donors. Comment on this clone: Its antigen is currently unknown.

Findings and caveats of the study: According to the study, 160 or so TCR beta chains were cytomegalovirus-associated.

A multiplex PCR was run with 60 Vbeta primers and 13 Jbeta primers. Some clones are missing from TCRdb's copy, which holds only in-frame ones; the method was immunoSEQ multiplex PCR. The sample includes fewer than 200,000 clones, about 72% seen only once; the top ten take around 3.4%. The CDR3 loop spans 14 amino acids. V lost 3 bases, J lost 5 bases, and 7 bases stayed unmatched. The germline gives CDR1 SQVTM, CDR2 ANQGSEA. What was sequenced was PBMCs. This chain joins TRBV29-1 and TRBJ1-2, with 9 bases matching TRBD1. This TCR was recovered from a man aged 25 to 45 in good health and CMV-seropositive. The CDR3 here is CSVDPGQGFYGYTF. The DNA for the CDR3 is TGCAGCGTTGATCCCGGACAGGGGTTTTATGGCTACACCTTC.